This entry is about one T cell receptor beta chain. Its antigen remains unidentified. This specimen belongs to a study of blood T cells in healthy people across ages. Study-level findings and limits: The fall in TCR beta diversity per million T cells was roughly linear with age. Expanded clonotype shifts may have been confounded, as the donors had an unknown CMV status.

The CDR3 covers 10 residues. Germline assignment: CDR1 DFQATT and CDR2 SNEGSKA (reference sequence). The V and J ends lost 6 bases and 7 bases respectively, with 9 bases between them. For the second PCR, which ran for 7 to 11 cycles, a sample-barcoded 5' primer and a J-beta primer mix were used. From the 5' RACE reads, TCRdb called clonotypes with MiXCR, one entry per CDR3 protein. The table shows over 1,500,000 distinct CDR3 sequences, with roughly 52% occurring only once. This receptor was obtained from a woman between 40 and 55 years old in good health. The chain has TRBV20-1 and TRBJ1-1; D uncertain. The sample was blood. The CDR3 reads CSARYHEAFF. The CDR3 DNA reads TGCAGTGCCAGATATCATGAAGCTTTCTTT.